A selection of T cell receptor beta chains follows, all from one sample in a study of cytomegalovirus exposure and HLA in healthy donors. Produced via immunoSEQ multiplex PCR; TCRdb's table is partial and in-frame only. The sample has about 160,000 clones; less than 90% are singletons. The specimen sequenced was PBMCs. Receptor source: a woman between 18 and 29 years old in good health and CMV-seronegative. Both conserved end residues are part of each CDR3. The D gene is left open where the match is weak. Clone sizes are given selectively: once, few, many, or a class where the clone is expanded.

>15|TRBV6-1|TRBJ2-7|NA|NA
CASSEALFGSYEQYF
TGTGCCAGCAGTGAAGCACTGTTCGGCTCCTACGAGCAGTACTTC
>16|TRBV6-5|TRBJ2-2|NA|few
CASSLYLSGNTGELFF
TGTGCCAGCAGTTTATACCTGAGCGGGAACACCGGGGAGCTGTTTTTT
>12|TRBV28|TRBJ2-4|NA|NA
CASSFPENIQYF
TGTGCCAGCAGTTTTCCCGAAAACATTCAGTACTTC
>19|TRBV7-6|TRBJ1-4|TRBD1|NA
CASSGEGTGERSSNEKLFF
TGTGCCAGCAGCGGGGAAGGGACAGGGGAAAGAAGTTCTAATGAAAAACTGTTTTTT
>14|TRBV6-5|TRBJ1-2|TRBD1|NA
CASSEDRGDYGYTF
TGTGCCAGCAGCGAGGACAGGGGGGACTATGGCTACACCTTC
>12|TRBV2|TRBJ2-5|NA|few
CASGLMQETQYF
TGTGCCAGCGGGCTAATGCAAGAGACCCAGTACTTC
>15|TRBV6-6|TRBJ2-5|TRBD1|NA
CASTDGQGKKETQYF
TGTGCCAGCACTGACGGACAGGGGAAAAAAGAGACCCAGTACTTC
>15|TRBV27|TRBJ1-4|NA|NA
CASSARTAVAEKLFF
TGTGCCAGCAGTGCAAGGACAGCCGTAGCGGAAAAACTGTTTTTT
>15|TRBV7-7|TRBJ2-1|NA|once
CASSRTGSSYNEQFF
TGTGCTAGCAGCCGGACGGGGAGCTCCTACAATGAGCAGTTCTTC
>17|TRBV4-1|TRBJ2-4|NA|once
CASSPYYRAGAENIQYF
TGCGCCAGCAGTCCTTATTACCGGGCAGGGGCTGAAAACATTCAGTACTTC
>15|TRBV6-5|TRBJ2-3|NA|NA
CASSYSRSSTDTQYF
TGTGCCAGCAGTTACTCTAGGAGCTCCACAGATACGCAGTATTTT
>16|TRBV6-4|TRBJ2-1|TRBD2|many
CASSESSGGGYSEQFF
TGTGCCAGCAGTGAATCAAGCGGGGGGGGTTACAGTGAGCAGTTCTTC
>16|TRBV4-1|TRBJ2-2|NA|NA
CASSQTGSGNTGELFF
TGCGCCAGCAGCCAAACAGGGTCTGGGAACACCGGGGAGCTGTTTTTT
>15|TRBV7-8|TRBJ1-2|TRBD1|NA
CASSLGGGVPYGYTF
TGTGCCAGCAGCTTAGGAGGGGGCGTTCCCTATGGCTACACCTTC
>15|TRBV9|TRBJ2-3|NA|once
CASSVGGAWTDTQYF
TGTGCCAGCAGCGTAGGTGGGGCATGGACAGATACGCAGTATTTT
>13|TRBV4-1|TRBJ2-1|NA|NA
CASSQDPGNEQFF
TGCGCCAGCAGCCAAGATCCAGGGAATGAGCAGTTCTTC
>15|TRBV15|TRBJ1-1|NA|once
CATSRTQGWITEAFF
TGTGCCACCAGCAGGACACAGGGTTGGATCACTGAAGCTTTCTTT
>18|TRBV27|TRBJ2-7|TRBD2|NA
CASALRAILAGGIYEQYF
TGTGCCAGCGCTCTCCGAGCCATACTAGCGGGAGGTATCTACGAGCAGTACTTC
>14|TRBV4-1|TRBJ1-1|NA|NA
CASSRGLGNTEAFF
TGCGCCAGCAGCCGGGGGCTGGGGAACACTGAGGCTTTCTTT
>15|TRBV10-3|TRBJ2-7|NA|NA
CAISESADLTYEQYF
TGTGCCATCAGTGAGTCGGCGGATCTGACCTACGAGCAGTACTTC
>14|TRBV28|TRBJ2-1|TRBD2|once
CASSPGTSFYEQFF
TGTGCCAGCAGTCCCGGGACTAGCTTTTATGAGCAGTTCTTC
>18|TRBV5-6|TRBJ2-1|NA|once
CASSLGFGEMLSYNERFF
TGTGCCAGCAGCTTGGGCTTCGGGGAGATGCTATCCTACAATGAGCGGTTCTTC
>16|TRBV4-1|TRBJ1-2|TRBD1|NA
CASSPGAQQGNYGYTF
TGCGCCAGCAGCCCGGGGGCCCAACAGGGGAACTATGGCTACACCTTC
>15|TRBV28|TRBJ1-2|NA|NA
CASSLGGAANYGYTF
TGTGCCAGCAGTTTAGGAGGCGCTGCTAACTATGGCTACACCTTC
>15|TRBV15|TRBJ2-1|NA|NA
CATNPGVGSYNEQFF
TGTGCCACCAACCCGGGGGTGGGTTCCTACAATGAGCAGTTCTTC
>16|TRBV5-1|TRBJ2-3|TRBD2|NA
CASSYGTLAGADTQYF
TGCGCCAGCAGCTACGGTACACTAGCGGGAGCAGATACGCAGTATTTT
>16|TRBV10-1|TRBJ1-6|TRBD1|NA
CASSSENRGPNSPLHF
TGCGCCAGCAGCAGTGAGAACAGGGGCCCCAATTCACCCCTCCACTTT
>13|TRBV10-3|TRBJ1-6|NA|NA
CAISGTDNSPLHF
TGTGCCATCAGTGGGACAGATAATTCACCCCTCCACTTT
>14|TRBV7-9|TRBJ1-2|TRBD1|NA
CASSLSTGGDGYTF
TGTGCCAGCAGCTTGTCCACAGGGGGGGATGGCTACACCTTC
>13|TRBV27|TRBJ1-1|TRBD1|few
CASSPWTGEETFF
TGTGCCAGCAGTCCTTGGACAGGGGAGGAGACTTTCTTT
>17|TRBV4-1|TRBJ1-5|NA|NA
CASSQGGVVGSNQPQHF
TGCGCCAGCAGCCAAGGAGGAGTTGTGGGTAGCAATCAGCCCCAGCATTTT
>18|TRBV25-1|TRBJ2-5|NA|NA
CASSDHFRQGGTQETQYF
TGTGCCAGCAGTGACCACTTCCGACAGGGCGGGACGCAAGAGACCCAGTACTTC
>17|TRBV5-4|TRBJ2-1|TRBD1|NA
CASSLALTGGSNNEQFF
TGTGCCAGCAGCTTGGCCCTAACAGGGGGCAGCAACAATGAGCAGTTCTTC
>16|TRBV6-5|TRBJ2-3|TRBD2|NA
CASSYYSGGIGDTQYF
TGTGCCAGCAGTTATTACTCCGGGGGGATAGGGGATACGCAGTATTTT
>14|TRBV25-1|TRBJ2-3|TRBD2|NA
CASKTSGHTDTQYF
TGTGCCAGCAAGACTAGCGGACACACAGATACGCAGTATTTT
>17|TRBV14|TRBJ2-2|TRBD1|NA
CASSQGGSGTATGELFF
TGTGCCAGCAGCCAAGGGGGCTCCGGGACAGCTACCGGGGAGCTGTTTTTT
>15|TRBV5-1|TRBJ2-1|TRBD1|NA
CASSLGTGSYNEQFF
TGCGCCAGCAGCTTGGGGACAGGGTCCTACAATGAGCAGTTCTTC
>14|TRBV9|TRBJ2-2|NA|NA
CASSVELATGELFF
TGTGCCAGCAGCGTAGAACTCGCCACCGGGGAGCTGTTTTTT
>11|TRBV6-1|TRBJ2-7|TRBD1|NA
CASRTGFEQYF
TGTGCCAGCAGGACAGGGTTCGAGCAGTACTTC
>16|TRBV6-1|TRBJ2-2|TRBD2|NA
CASSEFGGSQSGELFF
TGTGCCAGCAGTGAATTCGGCGGGAGTCAGTCCGGGGAGCTGTTTTTT
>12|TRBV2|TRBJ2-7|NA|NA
CASRTSTGLQYF
TGTGCCAGCAGGACCTCGACAGGATTGCAGTACTTC
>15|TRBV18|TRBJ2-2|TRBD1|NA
CASSPPTGQVGELFF
TGTGCCAGCTCACCTCCGACAGGGCAAGTCGGGGAGCTGTTTTTT
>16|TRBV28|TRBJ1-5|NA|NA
CASSPADRGLGAAQHF
TGTGCCAGCAGCCCCGCGGATAGGGGCCTCGGTGCGGCCCAGCATTTT
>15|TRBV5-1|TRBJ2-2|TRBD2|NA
CASSPEAGNSGELFF
TGCGCCAGCAGCCCCGAAGCGGGGAATTCGGGGGAGCTGTTTTTT
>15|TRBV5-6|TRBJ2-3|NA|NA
CASSLSGGYTDTQYF
TGTGCCAGCAGCTTGTCCGGCGGTTACACAGATACGCAGTATTTT
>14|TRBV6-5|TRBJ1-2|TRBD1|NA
CASSRGRLENGYTF
TGTGCCAGCAGCAGGGGGCGCCTGGAAAATGGCTACACCTTC
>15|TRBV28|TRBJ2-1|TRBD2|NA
CASRLAGGSYNEQFF
TGTGCCAGCAGGTTAGCGGGAGGGTCCTACAATGAGCAGTTCTTC
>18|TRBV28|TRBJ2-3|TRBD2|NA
CASKLSKKVTSGHDTQYF
TGTGCCAGCAAGCTTTCCAAAAAAGTAACTAGCGGACACGATACGCAGTATTTT
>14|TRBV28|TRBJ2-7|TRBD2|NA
CASSSTSGTSEQYF
TGTGCCAGCAGTTCGACTAGCGGGACGTCCGAGCAGTACTTC
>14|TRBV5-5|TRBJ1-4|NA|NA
CASSRFRTGEKLFF
TGTGCCAGCAGCCGATTTAGGACTGGGGAAAAACTGTTTTTT
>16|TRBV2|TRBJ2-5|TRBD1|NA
CASQPRVRTGGETQYF
TGTGCCAGCCAACCTCGGGTGAGGACAGGCGGAGAGACCCAGTACTTC
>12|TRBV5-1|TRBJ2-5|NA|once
CASRLVQETQYF
TGCGCCAGCCGACTAGTCCAAGAGACCCAGTACTTC